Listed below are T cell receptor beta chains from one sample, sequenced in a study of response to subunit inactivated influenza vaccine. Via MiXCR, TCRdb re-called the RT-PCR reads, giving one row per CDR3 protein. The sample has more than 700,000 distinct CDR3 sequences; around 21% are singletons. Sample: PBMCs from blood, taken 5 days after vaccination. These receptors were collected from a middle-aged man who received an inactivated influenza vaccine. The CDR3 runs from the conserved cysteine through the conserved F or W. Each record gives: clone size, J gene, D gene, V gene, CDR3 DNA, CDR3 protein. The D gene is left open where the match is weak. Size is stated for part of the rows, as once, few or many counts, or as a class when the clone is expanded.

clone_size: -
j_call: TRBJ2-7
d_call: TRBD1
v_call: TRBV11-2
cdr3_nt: TGTGCCAGCAGCAAACAGGGGGCGCGGTCCTACGAGCAGTACTTC
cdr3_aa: CASSKQGARSYEQYF

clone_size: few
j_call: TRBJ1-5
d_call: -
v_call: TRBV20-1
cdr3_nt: TGCAGTGCTAGAGACAATCTGGATCAGCCCCAGCATTTT
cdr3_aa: CSARDNLDQPQHF

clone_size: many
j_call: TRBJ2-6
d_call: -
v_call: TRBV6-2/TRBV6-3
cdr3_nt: TGTGCCAGCAGATCGGTATCTGGGGCCAACGTCCTGACTTTC
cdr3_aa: CASRSVSGANVLTF

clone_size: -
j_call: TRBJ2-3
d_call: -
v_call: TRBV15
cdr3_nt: TGTGCCACCAGCAGAGATGGCGGGAAGGGAGGTACGCAGTATTTT
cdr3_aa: CATSRDGGKGGTQYF

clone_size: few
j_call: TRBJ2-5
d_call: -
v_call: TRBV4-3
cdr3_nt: TGCGCCAGCAGCCAAGTTATGGCAGAACAAGAGACCCAGTACTTC
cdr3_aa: CASSQVMAEQETQYF

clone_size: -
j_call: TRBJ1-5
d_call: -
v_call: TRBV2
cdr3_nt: TGTGCCAGCAGCCACGACAAGCGCAATCAGCCCCAGCATTTT
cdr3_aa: CASSHDKRNQPQHF

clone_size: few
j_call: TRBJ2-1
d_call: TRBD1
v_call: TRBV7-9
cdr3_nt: TGTGCCAGCAGCTCCATCCCCGGGACAGGGGATACAATTGTGCAGTTCTTC
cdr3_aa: CASSSIPGTGDTIVQFF

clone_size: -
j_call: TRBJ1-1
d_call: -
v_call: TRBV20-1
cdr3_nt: TGCAGTGCGGGGCCCTACCCGAACACTGAAGCTTTCTTT
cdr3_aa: CSAGPYPNTEAFF

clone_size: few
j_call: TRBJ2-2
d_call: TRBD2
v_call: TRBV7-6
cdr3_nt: TGTGCCAGCAGCATGACTAGCGGGAGAAACACCGGGGAGCTGTTTTTT
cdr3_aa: CASSMTSGRNTGELFF

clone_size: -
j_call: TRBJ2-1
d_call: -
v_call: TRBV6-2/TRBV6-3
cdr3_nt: TGTGCCAGCTCCTACAGGGCTTCGTCCTACAATGAGCAGTTCTTC
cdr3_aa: CASSYRASSYNEQFF

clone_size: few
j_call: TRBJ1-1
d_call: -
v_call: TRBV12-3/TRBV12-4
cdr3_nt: TGTGCCAGCAGAGAACAGATGAACACTGAAGCTTTCTTT
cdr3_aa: CASREQMNTEAFF

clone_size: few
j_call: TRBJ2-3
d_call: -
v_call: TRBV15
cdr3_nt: TGTGCCACCAGCAGGCCGGGACACCGAGGCACAGATACGCAGTATTTT
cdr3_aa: CATSRPGHRGTDTQYF

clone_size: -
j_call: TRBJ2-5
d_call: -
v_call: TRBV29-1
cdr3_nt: TGCAGCGTTTCAAGTCGCACGGAGACCCAGTACTTC
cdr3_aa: CSVSSRTETQYF

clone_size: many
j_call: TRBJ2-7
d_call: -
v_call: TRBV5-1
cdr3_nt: TGCGCCAGCAGGGGCGGGACTTATACCTACGAGCAGTACTTC
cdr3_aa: CASRGGTYTYEQYF

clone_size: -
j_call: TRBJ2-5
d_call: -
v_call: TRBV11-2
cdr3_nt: TGTGCCAGCAGTGTGGGGACGCGGGAGACCCAGTACTTC
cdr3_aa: CASSVGTRETQYF

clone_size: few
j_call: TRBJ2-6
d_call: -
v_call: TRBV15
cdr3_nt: TGTGCCACCAGCAGTTCTGGGGCCAACGTCCTGACTTTC
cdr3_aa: CATSSSGANVLTF

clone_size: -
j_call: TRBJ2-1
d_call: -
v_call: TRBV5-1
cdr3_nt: TGCGCCAGCAGCATACGCGACAGGAATGAGCAGTTCTTC
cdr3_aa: CASSIRDRNEQFF

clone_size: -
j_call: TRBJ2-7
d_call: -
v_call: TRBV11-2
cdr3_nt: TGTGCCAGCAGCATCAGAGGGGTAAGCTACGAGCAGTACTTC
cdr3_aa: CASSIRGVSYEQYF

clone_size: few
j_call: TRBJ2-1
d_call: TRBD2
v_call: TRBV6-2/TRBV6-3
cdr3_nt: TGTGCCAGCAATAGGCGACTAGCGGGGGACCCACGCAATGAGCAGTTCTTC
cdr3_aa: CASNRRLAGDPRNEQFF

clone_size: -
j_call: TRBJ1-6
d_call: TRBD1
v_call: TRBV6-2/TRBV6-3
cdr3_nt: TGTGCCAGCAGTCACAGGGGTTTTAATTCACCCCTCCACTTT
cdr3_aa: CASSHRGFNSPLHF

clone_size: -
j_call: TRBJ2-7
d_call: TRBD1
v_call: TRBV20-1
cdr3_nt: TGCAGTGCTAGAGATGTCACAGGGGTTAACTACGAGCAGTACTTC
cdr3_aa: CSARDVTGVNYEQYF

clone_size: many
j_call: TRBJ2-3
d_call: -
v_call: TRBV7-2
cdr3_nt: TGTGCCAGCAGCCGACTCGACGGGGAACCTGATACGCAGTATTTT
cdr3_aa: CASSRLDGEPDTQYF

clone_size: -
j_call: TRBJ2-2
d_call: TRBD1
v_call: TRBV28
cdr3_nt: TGTGCCAGCAGTCCCCTACCCGGGACAGGGTTCCCGAACACCGGGGAGCTGTTTTTT
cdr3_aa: CASSPLPGTGFPNTGELFF

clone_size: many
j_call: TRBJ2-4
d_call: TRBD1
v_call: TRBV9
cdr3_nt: TGTGCCAGCAGCGTATCCAGACAGGGCGACATTCAGTACTTC
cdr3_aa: CASSVSRQGDIQYF

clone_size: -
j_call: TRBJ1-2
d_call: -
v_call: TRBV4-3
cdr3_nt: TGCGCCAGCAGCCAAGATACTGCGGGGGCGCTCGGCTACACCTTC
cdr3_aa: CASSQDTAGALGYTF

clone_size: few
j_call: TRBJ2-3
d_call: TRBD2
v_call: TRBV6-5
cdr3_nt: TGTGCCAGCAGTTACTCCCTCGGACTAGCGGGGAATACGCAGTATTTT
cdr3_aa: CASSYSLGLAGNTQYF

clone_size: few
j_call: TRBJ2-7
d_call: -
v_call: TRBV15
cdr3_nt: TGTGCCACCAGCAGAGAACCCAGGGGGGACGAGCAGTACTTC
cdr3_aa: CATSREPRGDEQYF

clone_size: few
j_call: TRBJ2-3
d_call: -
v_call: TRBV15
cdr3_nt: TGTGCCACCAGCAGAGATAGGCGAGACTCCGACTCCCTCGCAGATACGCAGTATTTT
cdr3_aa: CATSRDRRDSDSLADTQYF

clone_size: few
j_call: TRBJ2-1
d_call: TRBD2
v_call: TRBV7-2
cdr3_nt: TGTGCCAGCAGCTTAATGCGCGGGGGAGAGCAGTTCTTC
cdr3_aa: CASSLMRGGEQFF

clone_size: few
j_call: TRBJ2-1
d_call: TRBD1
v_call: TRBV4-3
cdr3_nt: TGCGCCAGCAGCCAAGAAGTGTGGGACAGGGTCTACAATGAGCAGTTCTTC
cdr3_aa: CASSQEVWDRVYNEQFF

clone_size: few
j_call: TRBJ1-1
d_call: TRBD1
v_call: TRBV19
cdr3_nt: TGTGCCAGTACCAAAGATAGGGGACAGGAAGCTTTCTTT
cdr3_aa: CASTKDRGQEAFF

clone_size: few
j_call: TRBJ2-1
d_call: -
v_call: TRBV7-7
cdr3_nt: TGTGCTAGCAGCTTAGCGGTCGGGGTGGCCTACAATGAGCAGTTCTTC
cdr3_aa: CASSLAVGVAYNEQFF

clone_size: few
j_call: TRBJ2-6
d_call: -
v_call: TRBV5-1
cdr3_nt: TGCGCCAGCAGCTTGGATCAGAGGGGGGCCAACGTCCTGACTTTC
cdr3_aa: CASSLDQRGANVLTF

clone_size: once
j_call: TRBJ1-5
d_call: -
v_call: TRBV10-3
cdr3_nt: TGTGCCATCAGTGAGTCCATGGGGGGCCGCAATCAGCCCCAGCATTTT
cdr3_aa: CAISESMGGRNQPQHF

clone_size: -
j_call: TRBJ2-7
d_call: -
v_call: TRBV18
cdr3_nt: TGTGCCAGCTCACCTCTAGCCTCCAGCTCCTACGAGCAGTACTTC
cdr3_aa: CASSPLASSSYEQYF

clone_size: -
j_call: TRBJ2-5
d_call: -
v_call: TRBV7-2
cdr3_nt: TGTGCCAGCAGCTTAAGTAGCGTAGTAGAGACCCAGTACTTC
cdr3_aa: CASSLSSVVETQYF